This passage covers 29 T cell receptor beta chains from one sample sequenced in a study of T cell responses to AZD1222 COVID-19 vaccine. Clones were read by immunoSEQ multiplex PCR, and TCRdb kept only the in-frame ones, dropping some. The sample holds tens of thousands of clones, about 91% seen once. This specimen consisted of peripheral blood, obtained on day 0 of AZD1222 vaccination. The receptors come from an adult in good health.

This clone was seen once. The CDR3 here is CASSAGGYNEQFF. Written as DNA, the CDR3 is TGTGCCAGCAGCGCAGGGGGCTACAATGAGCAGTTCTTC. The J gene is TRBJ2-1, the V gene TRBV7-2, with 7 bases that match TRBD1. The CDR3 extends over 13 amino acids. V lost 5 bases to trimming and J lost 3 bases; unmatched junction nucleotides: 1. The germline V gene encodes CDR1 SGHTA and CDR2 FQGNSA.

As to this clone: An end of the junction does not agree with germline; a read error may underlie this. The rearrangement links TRBV18 to TRBJ2-7; D perhaps matches TRBD1 (6 bases). This CDR3 spans 12 amino acids. Germline assignment: CDR1 KGHSH and CDR2 LQKENI. DNA of the CDR3: TGTGCCAGCTCTCCACAGGGTCTCGAGCAGTACTTC. Its protein is CASSPQGLEQYF.

The rearrangement joins TRBV6-1 to TRBJ2-1; TRBD1 matches at 11 bases. Germline CDR1 is MNHNS and CDR2 is SASEGT. With V trimmed by 3 bases and J by 5 bases, 3 bases remained unmatched. The length of the CDR3 is 15 residues. The CDR3 loop is CASSEPGQGDNEQFF. Written as DNA, the CDR3 is TGTGCCAGCAGTGAGCCGGGACAGGGGGACAATGAGCAGTTCTTC.

The chain combines TRBV6-5 with TRBJ2-7, with 12 bases lining up with TRBD2. The trim removed 6 bases at V and 6 bases at J, leaving 9 bases unmatched. In germline, CDR1 is MNHEY, CDR2 SVGAGI. The CDR3 runs 15 residues. The CDR3 DNA is TGTGCCAGCAGGCCGACTAGCGGGAGAGGGCGCGAGCAGTACTTC. Amino acid sequence: CASRPTSGRGREQYF.

The rearrangement links TRBV7-3 to TRBJ2-3; 7 bases line up with TRBD1. The CDR3 is made up of 15 amino acids. Losses at the gene ends were 2 bases for V and 0 bases for J; bases not matched to a gene: 2. Germline assignment: CDR1 SGHTA and CDR2 FQGTGA. Written as DNA, the CDR3 is TGTGCCAGCAGCTTAGTAGGGGGCAGCACAGATACGCAGTATTTT. Protein: CASSLVGGSTDTQYF. Full variable domain (remainder filled in from reference TRBV7-3 and TRBJ2-3): GAGVSQTPSNKVTEKGKYVELRCDPISGHTALYWYRQSLGQGPEFLIYFQGTGAADDSGLPNDRFFAVRPEGSVSTLKIQRTERGDSAVYLCASSLVGGSTDTQYFGPGTRLTVL.

The rearrangement uses TRBV7-2 and TRBJ1-1; weak D call: TRBD1 (5 bases). The CDR3 is made up of 16 amino acids. Trimming took 9 bases from V and 1 from J, leaving 21 bases between them. Per the germline V gene, CDR1 is SGHTA and CDR2 is FQGNSA. The CDR3 DNA is TGTGCCAGTTTACCAGGGTTTGGTAGTAGGAACACTGAAGCTTTCTTT. Its protein is CASLPGFGSRNTEAFF. The variable domain in full, completed from reference TRBV7-2 and TRBJ1-1, reads GAGVSQSPSNKVTEKGKDVELRCDPISGHTALYWYRQSLGQGLEFLIYFQGNSAPDKSGLPSDRFSAERTGGSVSTLTIQRTQQEDSAVYLCASLPGFGSRNTEAFFGQGTRLTVV.

The J gene is TRBJ2-3, the V gene TRBV7-8; 8 bases map to TRBD2. Per the germline V gene, CDR1 is SGHVS and CDR2 is FQNEAQ. The CDR3 length is 16 residues. Germline trimming cut 5 bases from V and 0 bases from J; bases unmatched to any gene: 7. CDR3 residues: CASSPKRGRSTDTQYF. The CDR3 DNA follows: TGTGCCAGCAGCCCTAAGCGCGGGAGGAGCACAGATACGCAGTATTTT.

The chain carries TRBV5-1 and TRBJ1-2; tentatively, D is TRBD1 (6 bases). Trimming removed 4 bases at V and 6 bases at J, with 13 bases between. The CDR3 consists of 13 residues. The germline V gene has CDR1 SGHRS and CDR2 YFSETQ. CDR3 sequence reads: CASSLGQQDGYTF. DNA of the CDR3: TGCGCCAGCAGCCTTGGACAGCAAGATGGCTACACCTTC.

The gene calls are TRBV18 and TRBJ1-5; D possibly corresponds to TRBD1 (6 bases). The germline V and J ends were trimmed by 4 bases and 7 bases, with 14 bases remaining between them. Germline CDR1 KGHSH, CDR2 LQKENI. This CDR3 is built from 14 residues. Here the CDR3 DNA reads TGTGCCAGCTCACAGGGGGAAGTAAGGCAGCCCCAGCATTTT. As protein: CASSQGEVRQPQHF.

The chain uses TRBV9 and TRBJ2-7; maybe TRBD1 (5 bases). The CDR3 sequence is 13 residues long. Trimming stripped 0 bases from V and 6 bases from J, with 10 bases between. Per the germline V gene, CDR1 is SGDLS and CDR2 is YYNGEE. In nucleotides, the CDR3 is TGTGCCAGCAGCGTAGTCGGACACGGCGAGCAGTACTTC. As protein: CASSVVGHGEQYF.

The genes are TRBV28 and TRBJ2-7; 10 nucleotides align to TRBD2. Germline CDR1 MDHEN, CDR2 SYDVKM. The junction had 3 bases not matched to a gene; V was cut back by 7 bases and J by 3 bases. This CDR3 spans 13 amino acids. The CDR3: CASNSGRFYEQYF. The DNA of the CDR3 is TGTGCCAGCAATAGCGGGAGGTTCTACGAGCAGTACTTC.

The chain couples TRBV24-1 to TRBJ2-3, with TRBD1 identical over 10 bases. Germline-derived CDR1 and CDR2 are KGHDR and SFDVKD. With V trimmed by 9 bases and J by 4 bases, 6 bases remained unmatched. This CDR3 spans 14 amino acids. The CDR3 DNA follows: TGTGCCACCCGAGACAGGGGGCGGGCAGATACGCAGTATTTT. Protein: CATRDRGRADTQYF.

This chain joins TRBV7-9 and TRBJ1-2, with D maybe TRBD1 (6 bases). CDR1 is SEHNR, CDR2 FQNEAQ, per germline (reference sequence). The CDR3 runs 14 residues. Trimming took off 0 bases at V and 6 bases at J, with 11 bases between the two ends. The CDR3 loop is CASSLAGSGDGYTF. The CDR3 DNA follows: TGTGCCAGCAGCTTAGCGGGGTCAGGGGATGGCTACACCTTC.

This rearrangement joins TRBV6-1 to TRBJ1-1, with D unclear. V shed 2 bases and J shed 5 bases, with 6 bases lying between them. The germline gives CDR1 MNHNS, CDR2 SASEGT. There are 12 residues in the CDR3. The DNA for the CDR3 is TGTGCCAGCAGTGAACCTAGGACTGAAGCTTTCTTT. This gives the protein CASSEPRTEAFF.

J is TRBJ1-2 and V is TRBV9, with D possibly TRBD1 on 5 matching bases. This CDR3 has 14 amino acids. Between the trimmed V and J ends, which lost 0 bases and 2 bases, there was a span of 8 bases. Germline assignment: CDR1 SGDLS and CDR2 YYNGEE. The CDR3 protein is CASSVGAGNYGYTF. The CDR3 DNA is TGTGCCAGCAGCGTAGGGGCAGGGAACTATGGCTACACCTTC. The whole variable domain, remainder taken from reference TRBV9 and TRBJ1-2, is DSGVTQTPKHLITATGQRVTLRCSPRSGDLSVYWYQQSLDQGLQFLIQYYNGEERAKGNILERFSAQQFPDLHSELNLSSLELGDSALYFCASSVGAGNYGYTFGSGTRLTVV.

The chain has TRBV20-1 and TRBJ1-1, with D possibly matching TRBD1 (5 bases). Germline CDR1 and CDR2: DFQATT and SNEGSKA (reference sequence). The CDR3 totals 10 residues. The CDR3 DNA follows: TGCAGCCAATCGGGACCTCGAGCTTTCTTT. Encoded protein: CSQSGPRAFF.

V usage is TRBV5-5 and J usage is TRBJ1-2; no clear D. Deletions cut 0 bases from V and 12 bases from J, with 12 bases between. Germline assignment: CDR1 SGHKS and CDR2 YYEKEE (reference sequence). This CDR3 has 12 residues. The CDR3 loop reads CASSLVGQVHTF. The CDR3 nucleotides read TGTGCCAGCAGCTTGGTTGGGCAGGTCCACACCTTC.

This chain links TRBV5-1 with TRBJ2-1; 8 nucleotides align to TRBD2. The germline gives CDR1 SGHRS, CDR2 YFSETQ. The CDR3 loop spans 14 amino acids. After removal of 0 bases from V and 5 bases from J, the junction contained 1 base not matched to a gene. The CDR3 bases are TGCGCCAGCAGCTTGGGACTAGCGAACAATGAGCAGTTCTTC. As protein: CASSLGLANNEQFF.

With respect to this clone: The same CDR3 arises from other DNA sequences in this sample as well. The V and J genes are TRBV6-5 and TRBJ2-5; tentatively, D is TRBD2 (5 bases). CDR1 is MNHEY, CDR2 SVGAGI, per germline. Trimming left V 7 bases short and J 1 base short, with 7 bases between. There are 12 residues in the CDR3. The DNA for the CDR3 is TGTGCCAGCACGGGATCCCAAGAGACCCAGTACTTC. Its translation: CASTGSQETQYF.

The chain recombines TRBV6-5 with TRBJ1-5; D remains ambiguous. CDR3 size: 16 residues. CDR1 is MNHEY and CDR2 is SVGAGI in the germline V gene. With 0 bases removed from V and 2 bases from J, the gap between germline ends came to 11 bases. The CDR3 protein is CASSYSGGQGNQPQHF. The CDR3 coding sequence is TGTGCCAGCAGTTACTCAGGAGGGCAGGGCAATCAGCCCCAGCATTTT.

The gene calls are TRBV12-3 or TRBV12-4 and TRBJ2-5; a weak D match, TRBD1 (5 bases). Trimming removed 6 bases at V and 5 bases at J, with 13 bases between. The CDR3 is 13 amino acids. CDR3 nucleotides: TGTGCCAGCAGCCGTGGACAAGGGGAGACCCAGTACTTC. It yields the protein CASSRGQGETQYF.

This chain connects TRBV2 to TRBJ2-7; a weak D match, TRBD2 (5 bases). Trimming cost V 4 bases and J 6 bases, with 10 bases left between them. The CDR3 consists of 12 residues. Germline assignment: CDR1 SNHLY and CDR2 FYNNEI. The CDR3 protein is CASSADYPEQYF. DNA of the CDR3: TGTGCCAGCAGTGCCGACTATCCCGAGCAGTACTTC.

The J gene is TRBJ1-1, the V gene TRBV19, with D maybe TRBD1 (5 bases). V gave up 6 bases and J gave up 0 bases, with 11 bases separating them. Germline V gives CDR1 LNHDA, CDR2 SQIVND (reference sequence). This CDR3 region has 14 residues. The DNA of the CDR3 is TGTGCCAGTAGCCCCGGGACCCTGAACACTGAAGCTTTCTTT. This translates into CASSPGTLNTEAFF. Full variable domain (outside the CDR3, taken from reference TRBV19 and TRBJ1-1): DGGITQSPKYLFRKEGQNVTLSCEQNLNHDAMYWYRQDPGQGLRLIYYSQIVNDFQKGDIAEGYSVSREKKESFPLTVTSAQKNPTAFYLCASSPGTLNTEAFFGQGTRLTVV.

The chain couples TRBV30 to TRBJ2-5, with a tentative D call TRBD2 (5 bases). There are 12 residues in the CDR3. Deletions cut 2 bases from V and 5 bases from J, with 9 bases between. Germline loops: CDR1 GTSNPN, CDR2 SVGIG (reference sequence). CDR3 sequence: CAWSPLGETQYF. CDR3 in DNA: TGTGCCTGGAGTCCACTAGGGGAGACCCAGTACTTC.

The chain uses TRBV7-6 and TRBJ2-3, with D unresolved. The V end was cut by 5 bases, the J end by 5 bases, with 20 bases between. The germline V gene has CDR1 SGHVS and CDR2 FNYEAQ. The CDR3 totals 16 residues. The CDR3 nucleotides read TGTGCCAGCAGCGAAGGATCTTCGGTAGCTGGAGATACGCAGTATTTT. Protein product: CASSEGSSVAGDTQYF.

The rearrangement links TRBV20-1 to TRBJ2-5; D uncertain. The germline gives CDR1 DFQATT, CDR2 SNEGSKA (reference sequence). Trimming removed 3 bases from V and 1 base from J, with 9 bases in between. This CDR3 is built from 13 residues. The CDR3 protein is CSASLPLQETQYF. The CDR3 region has the DNA TGCAGTGCTAGTCTCCCGCTCCAAGAGACCCAGTACTTC.

This chain connects TRBV9 to TRBJ2-5; weak D call: TRBD1 (6 bases). V was pared by 3 bases and J by 1 base, with 13 bases between. The CDR3 consists of 15 residues. Germline V gene sequence: CDR1 SGDLS, CDR2 YYNGEE. The DNA of the CDR3 is TGTGCCAGCAGCGCACAACAGGGCCCCCAAGAGACCCAGTACTTC. It yields the protein CASSAQQGPQETQYF.

The chain is built from TRBV19 and TRBJ2-3, with D tentatively TRBD2 (6 bases). Germline CDR1 reads LNHDA; CDR2 reads SQIVND (reference sequence). V lost 6 bases and J 0 bases, leaving 10 bases between the germline ends. This CDR3 comprises 14 residues. In DNA form, the CDR3 reads TGTGCCAGTAGGACCGGGACTAGCACAGATACGCAGTATTTT. The encoded protein is CASRTGTSTDTQYF.

The chain couples TRBV6-4 to TRBJ2-1; 9 bases are shared with TRBD2. This CDR3 spans 16 amino acids. Per the germline V gene, CDR1 is MRHNA and CDR2 is SNTAGT. Trimming at V came to 3 bases and at J to 4 bases, leaving 7 bases not matched to a gene. The CDR3 DNA follows: TGTGCCAGCAGTGAATTAGCGGGAGCCGGGTACAATGAGCAGTTCTTC. This translates into CASSELAGAGYNEQFF.